What follows are 18 T cell receptor beta chains derived from one specimen sequenced in a study of CD8 T cells in acute hepatitis C reinfection (dated by TCRdb to the early 2020s). Libraries were built with the immunoSEQ multiplex PCR assay. TCRdb obtained this table from immuneACCESS and retained in-frame rearrangements with V and J assigned. These tables miss some clones; where compared with another copy, unresolved V genes account for less than half of the shortfall, and the remainder is unexplained. The sample profile shows tens of thousands of clones; approximately 90% of them were found once. The ten top clones hold 0.5% of the sample. In the paper's terms, the time point label means: naive CD8 control sorted from an acute-time-point sample. Input material: naive CD8+ T cells from PBMCs. What the cell subset or site label conveys for this sample: sorted total naive CD45RO-negative CD8+ T cells. These receptors all stem from a man aged 30-40 years with chronic hepatitis C.

The chain uses TRBV27 and TRBJ2-3; D is unresolved. The CDR3 covers 14 residues. V was clipped by 4 bases and J by 2 bases, with 10 bases between them. Germline-derived CDR1 and CDR2 are MNHEY and SMNVEV (reference sequence). This CDR3 is CASSYSRHTDTQYF. The CDR3 nucleotides read TGTGCCAGCAGTTATTCCAGACACACAGATACGCAGTATTTT.

This clone has only a few counts. The chain joins TRBV2 to TRBJ2-2, with D maybe TRBD2 (5 bases). With 2 bases removed from V and 2 bases from J, the gap between germline ends came to 15 bases. The germline V gene has CDR1 SNHLY and CDR2 FYNNEI. The CDR3 is 17 residues long. The CDR3 region is CASSEHLRLTNTGELFF. CDR3 DNA: TGTGCCAGCAGTGAACACCTTCGACTAACCAACACCGGGGAGCTGTTTTTT. The variable domain in full, with the rest retrieved from reference TRBV2 and TRBJ2-2, is EPEVTQTPSHQVTQMGQEVILRCVPISNHLYFYWYRQILGQKVEFLVSFYNNEISEKSEIFDDQFSVERPDGSNFTLKIRSTKLEDSAMYFCASSEHLRLTNTGELFFGEGSRLTVL.

The chain is built from TRBV11-2 and TRBJ2-1, with 9 bases matching TRBD2. The CDR3 is made up of 17 amino acids. CDR1 is SGHAT and CDR2 is FQNNGV in the germline V gene. Trimming took 0 bases from V and 8 from J; bases not matched to a gene: 11. The CDR3 loop reads CASSLEARGGQGDEQFF. CDR3 nucleotides: TGTGCCAGCAGCTTAGAGGCGCGGGGGGGCCAGGGCGATGAGCAGTTCTTC. The full variable domain, its missing parts supplied by reference TRBV11-2 and TRBJ2-1, is EAGVAQSPRYKIIEKRQSVAFWCNPISGHATLYWYQQILGQGPKLLIQFQNNGVVDDSQLPKDRFSAERLKGVDSTLKIQPAKLEDSAVYLCASSLEARGGQGDEQFFGPGTRLTVL.

V gene TRBV4-2 combines with J gene TRBJ1-5; a possible D gene is TRBD1 (5 bases). The CDR3 length is 16 residues. V lost 3 bases, J lost 6 bases, and 18 bases lay in between. Germline lookup yields CDR1 LGHNA and CDR2 YNFKEQ. CDR3 residues: CASSQGGAEVGQPQHF. CDR3 sequence (DNA): TGTGCCAGCAGCCAGGGGGGTGCTGAAGTCGGTCAGCCCCAGCATTTT.

The rearrangement links TRBV29-1 to TRBJ2-2; D is possibly TRBD1 (6 bases). The V gene's germline CDR1 is SQVTM and CDR2 ANQGSEA. V lost 6 bases and J 3 bases, leaving 26 bases between the germline ends. The CDR3 loop spans 18 amino acids. CDR3 region: CSVLDSLDGRDDTGELFF. The CDR3 bases are TGCAGCGTACTGGACAGCCTCGATGGAAGGGACGACACCGGGGAGCTGTTTTTT.

The CDR3 bases are TGTGCCAGCAGCCCCGGTGCGGGGGGAGTTAATGGCTACACCTTC. Its protein is CASSPGAGGVNGYTF. The V call is TRBV7-3, the J call TRBJ1-2, with D tentatively TRBD1 (5 bases). The CDR3 covers 15 residues. CDR1 is SGHTA and CDR2 is FQGTGA in the germline V gene. V lost 5 bases to trimming and J lost 6 bases, with 19 bases between them.

The chain combines TRBV21-1 with TRBJ2-7; the tabulated D call, TRBD2, remains unverified against the DNA. TRBV21-1 corresponds to a pseudogene. The CDR3 totals 13 residues. The CDR3 DNA sequence: TGTGCCAGGCGGGGCGCTGGGGGCTACGAGCAGTACTTC. Translated, it gives CARRGAGGYEQYF.

The chain couples TRBV10-2 to TRBJ2-7; D is uncertain. Germline V CDR1 and CDR2: WSHSY, SAAADI. This CDR3 is 11 amino acids long. The ends were cut back, 2 bases at V and 3 bases at J, with 2 bases in the middle. The CDR3 DNA is TGCGCCAGCAGTGAGAACTACGAGCAGTACTTC. This gives the protein CASSENYEQYF.

The chain uses TRBV30 and TRBJ1-1; D gene ambiguous. The length of the CDR3 is 13 residues. The germline V and J ends were trimmed by 8 bases and 0 bases, with 13 bases remaining between them. Germline V lookup: CDR1 GTSNPN, CDR2 SVGIG (reference sequence). CDR3 amino acids: CARYSDMNTEAFF. The CDR3 coding sequence is TGTGCCCGTTACAGCGACATGAACACTGAAGCTTTCTTT.

The chain recombines TRBV7-9 with TRBJ1-4; D unclear. Trimming stripped 1 base from V and 3 bases from J, with 9 bases between. The germline gives CDR1 SEHNR, CDR2 FQNEAQ (reference sequence). The CDR3 has 15 amino acids. CDR3 sequence reads: CASSLVGESNEKLFF. CDR3 coding DNA: TGTGCCAGCAGCTTAGTCGGGGAATCTAATGAAAAACTGTTTTTT.

J is TRBJ2-3 and V is TRBV15, with D tentatively TRBD2 (5 bases). Germline assignment: CDR1 LNHNV and CDR2 YYDKDF (reference sequence). This CDR3 contains 17 residues. With 0 bases removed from V and 0 bases from J, the gap between germline ends came to 13 bases. In DNA, the CDR3 is TGTGCCACCAGCAGAGATCTTGCTAGCAGCAGCACAGATACGCAGTATTTT. Its translation: CATSRDLASSSTDTQYF.

The chain combines TRBV7-6 with TRBJ1-3; tentatively, D is TRBD1 (6 bases). Germline V gene sequence: CDR1 SGHVS, CDR2 FNYEAQ. V gave up 0 bases and J gave up 1 base, with 10 bases separating them. The CDR3 totals 16 residues. The CDR3: CASSLALGASGNTIYF. CDR3 DNA: TGTGCCAGCAGCTTAGCTTTGGGGGCTTCTGGAAACACCATATATTTT.

V is TRBV7-9 and J is TRBJ1-6; 7 nucleotides line up with TRBD1. The V and J ends lost 0 bases and 9 bases, in that order; junction bases with no gene match: 2. Germline CDR1 reads SEHNR; CDR2 reads FQNEAQ (reference sequence). The CDR3 runs 14 residues. CDR3 nucleotides: TGTGCCAGCAGCTTAGCAGGGGGCGGTTCACCCCTCCACTTT. It codes for CASSLAGGGSPLHF.

The chain recombines TRBV5-1 with TRBJ2-3, with no clear D. Germline values: CDR1 SGHRS, CDR2 YFSETQ. This CDR3 contains 14 residues. V was trimmed by 4 bases and J by 2 bases, leaving 11 bases between them. CDR3: CASSIGRITDTQYF. Written as DNA, the CDR3 is TGCGCCAGCAGCATTGGACGGATCACAGATACGCAGTATTTT.

The genes are TRBV5-6 and TRBJ2-2, with no clear D. The V end lost 1 base, the J end lost 3 bases, and 1 base lay between the germline ends. The V gene's germline CDR1 is SGHDT and CDR2 YYEEEE. CDR3 length: 12 residues. In nucleotides, the CDR3 is TGTGCCAGCAGCTTGTACACCGGGGAGCTGTTTTTT. Translation: CASSLYTGELFF.

This chain links TRBV7-2 with TRBJ1-2, with D maybe TRBD1 (5 bases). Trimming shortened V by 5 bases and J by 5 bases, and 18 bases separated the two germline ends. There are 15 residues in the CDR3. Looked up from germline, CDR1 is SGHTA and CDR2 is FQGNSA. DNA for the CDR3: TGTGCCAGCAGCCGCGGGGGAGGGAGCGGGTATGGCTACACCTTC. Amino acid sequence: CASSRGGGSGYGYTF. The whole variable domain, filled in from reference TRBV7-2 and TRBJ1-2, reads GAGVSQSPSNKVTEKGKDVELRCDPISGHTALYWYRQSLGQGLEFLIYFQGNSAPDKSGLPSDRFSAERTGGSVSTLTIQRTQQEDSAVYLCASSRGGGSGYGYTFGSGTRLTVV.

The chain is built from TRBV27 and TRBJ1-5; D possibly corresponds to TRBD1 (5 bases). The V end lost 3 bases, the J end lost 2 bases, and 8 bases lay between the germline ends. This CDR3 comprises 14 residues. The germline V gene encodes CDR1 MNHEY and CDR2 SMNVEV (reference sequence). In nucleotides, the CDR3 is TGTGCCAGCAGTTTGGGGGGAGGCAATCAGCCCCAGCATTTT. It is translated as CASSLGGGNQPQHF.

The chain employs TRBV18 and TRBJ1-5; D perhaps matches TRBD1 (6 bases). Deletions cut 4 bases from V and 3 bases from J, with 16 bases between. This CDR3 is built from 16 residues. Germline V gene lookup returns CDR1 KGHSH and CDR2 LQKENI. The CDR3 nucleotides are TGTGCCAGCTCACTCACGGACAGTTATACCAATCAGCCCCAGCATTTT. It is translated as CASSLTDSYTNQPQHF.